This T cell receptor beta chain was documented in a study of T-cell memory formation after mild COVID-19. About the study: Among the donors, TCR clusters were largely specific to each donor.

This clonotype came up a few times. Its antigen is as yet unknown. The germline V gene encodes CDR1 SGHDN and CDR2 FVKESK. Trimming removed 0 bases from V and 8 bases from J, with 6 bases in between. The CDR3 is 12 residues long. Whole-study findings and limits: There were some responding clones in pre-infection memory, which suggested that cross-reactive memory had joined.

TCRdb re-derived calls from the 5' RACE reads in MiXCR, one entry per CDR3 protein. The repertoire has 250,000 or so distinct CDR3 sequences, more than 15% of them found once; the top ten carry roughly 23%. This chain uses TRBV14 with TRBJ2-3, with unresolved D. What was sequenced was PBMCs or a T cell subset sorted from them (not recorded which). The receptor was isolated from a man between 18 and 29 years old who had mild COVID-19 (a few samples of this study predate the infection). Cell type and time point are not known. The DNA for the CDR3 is TGTGCCAGCAGCCAAGACCAGGCTACGCAGTATTTT. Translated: CASSQDQATQYF.